Listed here are 25 T cell receptor beta chains from one sample, sequenced in a study of persistence of HIV-infected CD4 T cells. These receptors' antigens are unknown. The libraries were made with immunoSEQ version 4 in survey mode. TCRdb's table, derived via immunoSEQ multiplex PCR, lists solely in-frame clones and lacks some. The sample records 36,000 or so clones, 80% to 85% being singletons. Cells were stimulated with overlapping HIV-1 Gag 15-mer peptides. CD40L/CD69 double-negative CD45RO-high memory CD4+ T cells were collected. This specimen was cultured CD4+ T cells from PBMCs, taken from a patient who received antiretroviral therapy. The source of these receptors is an adult with HIV. The donor label of this sample is uncertain.

This clone was recorded a few times. The chain couples TRBV7-3 to TRBJ1-4, with unresolved D. From germline, CDR1 is SGHTA and CDR2 FQGTGA. The CDR3 is 15 residues long. Trimming took off 5 bases at V and 0 bases at J, with 10 bases between the two ends. DNA for the CDR3: TGTGCCAGCAGCCTATATCCCGCAACTAATGAAAAACTGTTTTTT. Encoded protein: CASSLYPATNEKLFF.

The chain combines TRBV6-2 or TRBV6-3 with TRBJ2-1; D possibly uses TRBD1 or TRBD2 (7 bases each). The CDR3 is made up of 14 amino acids. Germline CDR1 MNHEY, CDR2 SVGEGT. Trimming took 3 bases from V and 6 from J, leaving 12 bases between them. For the CDR3, the DNA is TGTGCCAGCAGTTATTCAGGGGGGGGCAATGAGCAGTTCTTC. This encodes CASSYSGGGNEQFF.

This clone was seen a single time. This chain connects TRBV4-1 to TRBJ2-7; D call uncertain. The length of the CDR3 is 15 residues. The V gene lost 2 bases and the J gene lost 2 bases, with 13 bases spanning the gap. The germline CDR1 and CDR2 sequences are MGHRA and YSYEKL. The chain's CDR3 is CASSQTLTAAYEQYF. The CDR3 coding sequence is TGCGCCAGCAGCCAAACCCTGACGGCCGCCTACGAGCAGTACTTC.

The chain employs TRBV5-5 and TRBJ2-6, with D maybe TRBD1 (5 bases). V lost 0 bases and J lost 4, with 14 bases in between. The CDR3 is made up of 17 amino acids. The germline V gene has CDR1 SGHKS and CDR2 YYEKEE (reference sequence). CDR3 coding DNA: TGTGCCAGCAGCTTGGCCCCAGGGTCCCCCGGGGCCAACGTCCTGACTTTC. Translating gives CASSLAPGSPGANVLTF.

The V and J genes are TRBV2 and TRBJ2-2, with 7 positions matching TRBD1. Germline CDR1 reads SNHLY; CDR2 reads FYNNEI. V dropped 6 bases and J dropped 1; count of bases not matched to a gene: 2. This CDR3 comprises 14 residues. This CDR3 is CASRDRQNTGELFF. The DNA of the CDR3 is TGTGCCAGCAGGGACAGGCAGAACACCGGGGAGCTGTTTTTT.

The chain couples TRBV5-1 to TRBJ1-2; TRBD1 is a possible D gene (5 bases). V was cut by 7 bases and J by 5 bases, with 15 bases left in between. Germline values: CDR1 SGHRS, CDR2 YFSETQ. The CDR3 extends over 13 amino acids. This CDR3 is CASYRDGPYGYTF. In nucleotides, the CDR3 is TGCGCCAGCTATCGGGACGGCCCTTATGGCTACACCTTC.

By sample share, this clone is medium-sized. The chain employs TRBV5-1 and TRBJ2-2; D gene unclear. This CDR3 comprises 14 residues. V was clipped by 6 bases and J by 6 bases, with 15 bases between them. Germline CDR1 and CDR2: SGHRS and YFSETQ. CDR3 nucleotide sequence: TGCGCCAGCACTTCGTCTGGGTCGGCCGGGGAGCTGTTTTTT. Amino acids: CASTSSGSAGELFF.

The rearrangement links TRBV6-5 to TRBJ1-1, with 7 bases lining up with TRBD1. V lost 11 bases, J lost 2 bases, and 5 bases stayed unmatched. CDR3 length equals 12 residues. CDR1 MNHEY and CDR2 SVGAGI come from the germline V gene. CDR3 protein: CALWDRNTEAFF. The CDR3 DNA reads TGTGCCTTGTGGGACAGAAACACTGAAGCTTTCTTT.

The rearrangement joins TRBV5-1 to TRBJ1-4; no definite D call. Trimming cost V 0 bases and J 4 bases, with 7 bases left between them. CDR3 length equals 14 residues. Per germline, CDR1 SGHRS and CDR2 YFSETQ. The CDR3 DNA reads TGCGCCAGCAGCTTGGGGCAGCTTAATGAAAAACTGTTTTTT. Residues: CASSLGQLNEKLFF.

The rearrangement joins TRBV7-9 to TRBJ1-1; tentatively, D is TRBD1 (6 bases). Deletions cut 2 bases from V and 3 bases from J, with 16 bases between. This CDR3 comprises 16 residues. In germline, CDR1 is SEHNR, CDR2 FQNEAQ (reference sequence). In DNA, the CDR3 is TGTGCCAGCAGCTTATGGAGGGGGGGAGGTGACACTGAAGCTTTCTTT. The encoded protein is CASSLWRGGGDTEAFF.

This clone has a handful of counts. The CDR3 here is CASSYRAGTDTQYF. Here the CDR3 DNA reads TGTGCCAGCAGTTACAGGGCTGGCACAGATACGCAGTATTTT. J is TRBJ2-3 and V is TRBV6-2 or TRBV6-3; D remains unclear. This CDR3 comprises 14 residues. CDR1 and CDR2 from the germline V gene are MNHEY and SVGEGT. V shed 2 bases and J shed 1 base, with 7 bases lying between them.

This clone was observed a handful of times. CDR3 bases: TGTGCCAGCTCACCACCATCGGTTAACTATGGCTACACCTTC. This gives the protein CASSPPSVNYGYTF. V usage is TRBV18 and J usage is TRBJ1-2; D not certain. The V end was cut by 0 bases, the J end by 1 base, with 6 bases between. The CDR3 has 14 residues. In germline, CDR1 is KGHSH, CDR2 LQKENI.

This clone was detected a few times. This chain connects TRBV20-1 to TRBJ1-5; D remains ambiguous. The CDR3 contains 11 residues. Trimming pared 5 bases from V and 4 bases from J, leaving 6 bases between. The germline CDR1 and CDR2 sequences are DFQATT and SNEGSKA (reference sequence). The CDR3 spells CSAQGNQPQHF. CDR3 in DNA: TGCAGTGCTCAAGGGAATCAGCCCCAGCATTTT.

The CDR3 here is CASSWGGGSSYNEQFF. Written as DNA, the CDR3 is TGTGCCAGCAGCTGGGGTGGGGGGAGCTCCTACAATGAGCAGTTCTTC. The chain employs TRBV2 and TRBJ2-1, with TRBD2 as a possible D gene (6 bases). V gave up 6 bases and J gave up 0 bases, with 15 bases separating them. Looked up from germline, CDR1 is SNHLY and CDR2 is FYNNEI. This CDR3 is 16 amino acids long.

The V and J genes are TRBV2 and TRBJ2-1; perhaps TRBD2 as D (6 bases). Trimming removed 6 bases at V and 14 bases at J, with 17 bases between. Germline lookup yields CDR1 SNHLY and CDR2 FYNNEI. CDR3 length equals 12 residues. This CDR3 is CASSTGGSSEFF. The CDR3 coding sequence is TGTGCCAGCAGCACCGGGGGATCTAGCGAGTTCTTC.

The V and J genes are TRBV25-1 and TRBJ2-2, with 9 nucleotides matching TRBD1. With 8 bases clipped from V and 6 bases from J, the junction kept 4 bases outside the gene matches. The CDR3 length is 13 residues. Germline loops: CDR1 MGHDK, CDR2 SYGVNS. The DNA for the CDR3 is TGTGCCAGCTCGGGACAGGGTCCCGGGGAGCTGTTTTTT. Its protein product is CASSGQGPGELFF. Using reference TRBV25-1 and TRBJ2-2 for the parts outside the CDR3, the full variable domain is EADIYQTPRYLVIGTGKKITLECSQTMGHDKMYWYQQDPGMELHLIHYSYGVNSTEKGDLSSESTVSRIRTEHFPLTLESARPSHTSQYLCASSGQGPGELFFGEGSRLTVL.

The rearrangement joins TRBV20-1 to TRBJ1-2; D is unclear. This CDR3 region has 9 residues. The germline V and J ends were trimmed by 6 bases and 8 bases, with 7 bases remaining between them. The germline V gene has CDR1 DFQATT and CDR2 SNEGSKA (reference sequence). CDR3 sequence: CSAGGGYTF. Written as DNA, the CDR3 is TGCAGTGCGGGTGGCGGCTACACCTTC.

This clone was seen only once. The rearrangement joins TRBV2 to TRBJ1-2, with a tentative D call TRBD1 (6 bases). The CDR3 contains 15 residues. Trimming took off 6 bases at V and 4 bases at J, with 18 bases between the two ends. Germline loops: CDR1 SNHLY, CDR2 FYNNEI. CDR3 in amino acids: CASSTAGARVYGYTF. CDR3 bases: TGTGCCAGCAGCACGGCAGGGGCGAGGGTCTATGGCTACACCTTC. The complete variable domain, with remaining parts taken from reference TRBV2 and TRBJ1-2, reads EPEVTQTPSHQVTQMGQEVILRCVPISNHLYFYWYRQILGQKVEFLVSFYNNEISEKSEIFDDQFSVERPDGSNFTLKIRSTKLEDSAMYFCASSTAGARVYGYTFGSGTRLTVV.

V gene TRBV7-8 combines with J gene TRBJ1-5; TRBD1 is a possible D gene (6 bases). Looked up from germline, CDR1 is SGHVS and CDR2 is FQNEAQ. This CDR3 is 16 amino acids long. Trimming stripped 4 bases from V and 0 bases from J, with 13 bases between. The CDR3 is CASSSGGQYSNQPQHF. The CDR3 bases are TGTGCCAGCAGCTCAGGAGGACAGTATAGCAATCAGCCCCAGCATTTT.

This clone showed up just once. The rearrangement joins TRBV30 to TRBJ1-1; D not resolved. Trimming removed 2 bases at V and 10 bases at J, with 17 bases between. The CDR3 has 13 amino acids. Germline V lookup: CDR1 GTSNPN, CDR2 SVGIG (reference sequence). The CDR3 is CAWSPAGERGAFF. CDR3 coding DNA: TGTGCCTGGAGTCCCGCCGGGGAACGCGGAGCTTTCTTT.

The chain carries TRBV10-3 and TRBJ1-2; D is unresolved. This CDR3 is 13 amino acids long. V gave up 7 bases and J gave up 0 bases, with 9 bases separating them. Germline-derived CDR1 and CDR2 are ENHRY and SYGVKD. The CDR3 loop is CAINPGANYGYTF. As DNA, the CDR3 is TGTGCCATCAATCCAGGAGCTAACTATGGCTACACCTTC.

V usage is TRBV5-4 and J usage is TRBJ1-2, with 8 bases identical to TRBD1. CDR1 SGHNT and CDR2 YYREEE come from the germline V gene (reference sequence). The trim removed 1 base at V and 6 bases at J, leaving 8 bases unmatched. The CDR3 runs to 15 residues. The CDR3 here is CASSLQGARWDGYTF. CDR3 nucleotide sequence: TGTGCCAGCAGCTTGCAGGGGGCGCGGTGGGATGGCTACACCTTC.

This clone was counted once. The genes are TRBV5-1 and TRBJ2-1; possible D gene TRBD1, 6 bases. Germline V gene data show CDR1 as SGHRS and CDR2 as YFSETQ. The CDR3 spans 14 residues. V was cut by 1 base and J by 9 bases, with 14 bases left in between. CDR3 in amino acids: CASSLIQGYGEQFF. The CDR3 bases are TGCGCCAGCAGCTTGATACAGGGCTATGGTGAGCAGTTCTTC.

V usage is TRBV19 and J usage is TRBJ1-2; 8 bases match TRBD1. The junction had 10 bases not matched to a gene; V was cut back by 3 bases and J by 7 bases. The V gene's germline CDR1 is LNHDA and CDR2 SQIVND (reference sequence). The CDR3 contains 15 residues. CDR3 region: CASSIGRTGNSGYTF. The CDR3 DNA reads as TGTGCCAGTAGTATTGGGAGGACAGGGAATTCTGGCTACACCTTC.

The rearrangement uses TRBV30 and TRBJ2-4; tentatively, D is TRBD1 (6 bases). Germline loops: CDR1 GTSNPN, CDR2 SVGIG (reference sequence). CDR3 length equals 15 residues. V lost 7 bases and J 0 bases, leaving 16 bases between the germline ends. CDR3 DNA sequence: TGTGCCTCCAAAGGACAGTTCCTAGCCAAAAACATTCAGTACTTC. Amino acids: CASKGQFLAKNIQYF. The complete variable domain, with remaining parts taken from reference TRBV30 and TRBJ2-4, reads SQTIHQWPATLVQPVGSPLSLECTVEGTSNPNLYWYRQAAGRGLQLLFYSVGIGQISSEVPQNLSASRPQDRQFILSSKKLLLSDSGFYLCASKGQFLAKNIQYFGAGTRLSVL.